Shown below are 4 T cell receptor beta chains from a single sample sequenced in a study of T cell responses to AZD1222 COVID-19 vaccine. The repertoire was sequenced with immunoSEQ multiplex PCR; TCRdb's copy has only in-frame clones and lacks some. The table records tens of thousands of clones, around 90% of them present only once. The sample was peripheral blood, taken on day 0 of AZD1222 vaccination. These receptors came from an adult in good health.

The V and J genes are TRBV19 and TRBJ2-3; the match to TRBD2 covers 8 bases. The CDR3 has 15 amino acids. Looked up from germline, CDR1 is LNHDA and CDR2 is SQIVND (reference sequence). Trimming removed 3 bases from V and 2 bases from J; junction bases left unmatched: 4. CDR3 bases: TGTGCCAGTAGTATTAGCGGGATCTTCACAGATACGCAGTATTTT. Protein: CASSISGIFTDTQYF.

The gene calls are TRBV7-3 and TRBJ2-5; 10 bases align to TRBD2. From germline, CDR1 is SGHTA and CDR2 FQGTGA. CDR3 length equals 16 residues. V shed 4 bases, J shed 4 bases, and the junction held 9 bases outside the gene matches. The CDR3 here is CASSSTGASGRETQYF. The CDR3 bases are TGTGCCAGCAGCTCCACAGGGGCTAGCGGGAGAGAGACCCAGTACTTC.

The CDR3 DNA follows: TGTGCCAGCTCATCTTGGCAGGGGGCGTTCGGAAACACCATATATTTT. Translation gives CASSSWQGAFGNTIYF. The V gene is TRBV18, the J gene TRBJ1-3, with 8 bases that match TRBD1. From germline, CDR1 is KGHSH and CDR2 LQKENI. CDR3 length equals 16 residues. Unmatched junction bases numbered 10, after V lost 5 bases and J lost 4 bases.

The V call is TRBV27, the J call TRBJ1-6, with D hard to call. CDR3 size: 15 residues. The V end was cut by 5 bases, the J end by 7 bases, with 15 bases between. The germline CDR1 and CDR2 sequences are MNHEY and SMNVEV (reference sequence). In DNA form, the CDR3 reads TGTGCCAGCAGTCCTCGGATTCTTGCAAATTCACCCCTCCACTTT. It encodes CASSPRILANSPLHF.